In its sample, the clone carrying this T cell receptor beta chain is medium-sized (0.01 to 0.1%). The antigen remains undetermined. TCRdb fed the 5' RACE reads into MiXCR, producing one record per CDR3 protein. The data show around 2,900 distinct CDR3 sequences, approximately 4.4% seen once. Specified time point: sample taken at primary tumor resection. The data derive from a study of spatial heterogeneity in lung cancer. Study-level background: Sequences of the beta chain were consistently detected in greater numbers than alpha-chain sequences. Broader study findings: Alpha and beta chain coverage of tumor T cells was estimated at about 7.4% and 14%, respectively. In tumors, expanded intratumoral alpha and beta TCR counts tracked mutation counts.

The germline gives CDR1 DFQATT, CDR2 SNEGSKA (reference sequence). The CDR3 is 14 amino acids. Trimming left V 4 bases short and J 3 bases short, with 12 bases between. The chain joins TRBV20-1 to TRBJ2-2, with D possibly being TRBD1 (6 bases). The sequence was collected from a female donor with early-stage non-small cell lung cancer. Sequences were derived from lung tumor tissue, sampled at surgery. CDR3 sequence reads: CSAIGTTDTGELFF. The CDR3 nucleotides are TGCAGTGCTATAGGGACAACAGACACCGGGGAGCTGTTTTTT.